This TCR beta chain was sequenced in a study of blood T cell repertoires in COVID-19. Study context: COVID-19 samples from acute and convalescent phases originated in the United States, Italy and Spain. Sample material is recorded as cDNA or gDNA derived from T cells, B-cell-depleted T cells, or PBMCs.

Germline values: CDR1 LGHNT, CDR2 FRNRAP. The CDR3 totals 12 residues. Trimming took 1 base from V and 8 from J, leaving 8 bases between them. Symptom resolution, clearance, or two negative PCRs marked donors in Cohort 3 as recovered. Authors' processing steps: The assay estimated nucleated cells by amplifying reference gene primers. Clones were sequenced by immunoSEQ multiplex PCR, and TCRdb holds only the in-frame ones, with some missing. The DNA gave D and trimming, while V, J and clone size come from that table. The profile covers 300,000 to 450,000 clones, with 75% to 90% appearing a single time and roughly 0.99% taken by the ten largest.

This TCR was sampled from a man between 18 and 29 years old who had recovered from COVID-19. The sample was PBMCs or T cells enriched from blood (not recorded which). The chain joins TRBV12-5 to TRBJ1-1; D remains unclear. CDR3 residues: CASGLGRGEAFF. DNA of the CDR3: TGTGCTAGTGGTTTGGGGAGAGGCGAAGCTTTCTTT. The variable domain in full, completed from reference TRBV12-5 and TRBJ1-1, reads DARVTQTPRHKVTEMGQEVTMRCQPILGHNTVFWYRQTMMQGLELLAYFRNRAPLDDSGMPKDRFSAEMPDATLATLKIQPSEPRDSAVYFCASGLGRGEAFFGQGTRLTVV.